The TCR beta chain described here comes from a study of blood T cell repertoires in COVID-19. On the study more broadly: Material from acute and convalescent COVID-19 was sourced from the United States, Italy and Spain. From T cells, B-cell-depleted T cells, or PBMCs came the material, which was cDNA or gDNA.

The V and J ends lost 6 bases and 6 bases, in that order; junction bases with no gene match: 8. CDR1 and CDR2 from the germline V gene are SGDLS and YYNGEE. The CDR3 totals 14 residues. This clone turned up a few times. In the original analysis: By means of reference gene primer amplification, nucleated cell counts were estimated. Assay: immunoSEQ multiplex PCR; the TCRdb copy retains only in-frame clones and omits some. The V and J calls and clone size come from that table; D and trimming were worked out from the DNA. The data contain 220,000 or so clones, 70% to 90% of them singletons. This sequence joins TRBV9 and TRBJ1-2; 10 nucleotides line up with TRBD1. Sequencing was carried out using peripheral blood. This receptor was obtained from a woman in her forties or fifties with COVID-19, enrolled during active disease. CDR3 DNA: TGTGCCAGCAAGAGGGACAGGGGTGACCATGGCTACACCTTC. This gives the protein CASKRDRGDHGYTF.